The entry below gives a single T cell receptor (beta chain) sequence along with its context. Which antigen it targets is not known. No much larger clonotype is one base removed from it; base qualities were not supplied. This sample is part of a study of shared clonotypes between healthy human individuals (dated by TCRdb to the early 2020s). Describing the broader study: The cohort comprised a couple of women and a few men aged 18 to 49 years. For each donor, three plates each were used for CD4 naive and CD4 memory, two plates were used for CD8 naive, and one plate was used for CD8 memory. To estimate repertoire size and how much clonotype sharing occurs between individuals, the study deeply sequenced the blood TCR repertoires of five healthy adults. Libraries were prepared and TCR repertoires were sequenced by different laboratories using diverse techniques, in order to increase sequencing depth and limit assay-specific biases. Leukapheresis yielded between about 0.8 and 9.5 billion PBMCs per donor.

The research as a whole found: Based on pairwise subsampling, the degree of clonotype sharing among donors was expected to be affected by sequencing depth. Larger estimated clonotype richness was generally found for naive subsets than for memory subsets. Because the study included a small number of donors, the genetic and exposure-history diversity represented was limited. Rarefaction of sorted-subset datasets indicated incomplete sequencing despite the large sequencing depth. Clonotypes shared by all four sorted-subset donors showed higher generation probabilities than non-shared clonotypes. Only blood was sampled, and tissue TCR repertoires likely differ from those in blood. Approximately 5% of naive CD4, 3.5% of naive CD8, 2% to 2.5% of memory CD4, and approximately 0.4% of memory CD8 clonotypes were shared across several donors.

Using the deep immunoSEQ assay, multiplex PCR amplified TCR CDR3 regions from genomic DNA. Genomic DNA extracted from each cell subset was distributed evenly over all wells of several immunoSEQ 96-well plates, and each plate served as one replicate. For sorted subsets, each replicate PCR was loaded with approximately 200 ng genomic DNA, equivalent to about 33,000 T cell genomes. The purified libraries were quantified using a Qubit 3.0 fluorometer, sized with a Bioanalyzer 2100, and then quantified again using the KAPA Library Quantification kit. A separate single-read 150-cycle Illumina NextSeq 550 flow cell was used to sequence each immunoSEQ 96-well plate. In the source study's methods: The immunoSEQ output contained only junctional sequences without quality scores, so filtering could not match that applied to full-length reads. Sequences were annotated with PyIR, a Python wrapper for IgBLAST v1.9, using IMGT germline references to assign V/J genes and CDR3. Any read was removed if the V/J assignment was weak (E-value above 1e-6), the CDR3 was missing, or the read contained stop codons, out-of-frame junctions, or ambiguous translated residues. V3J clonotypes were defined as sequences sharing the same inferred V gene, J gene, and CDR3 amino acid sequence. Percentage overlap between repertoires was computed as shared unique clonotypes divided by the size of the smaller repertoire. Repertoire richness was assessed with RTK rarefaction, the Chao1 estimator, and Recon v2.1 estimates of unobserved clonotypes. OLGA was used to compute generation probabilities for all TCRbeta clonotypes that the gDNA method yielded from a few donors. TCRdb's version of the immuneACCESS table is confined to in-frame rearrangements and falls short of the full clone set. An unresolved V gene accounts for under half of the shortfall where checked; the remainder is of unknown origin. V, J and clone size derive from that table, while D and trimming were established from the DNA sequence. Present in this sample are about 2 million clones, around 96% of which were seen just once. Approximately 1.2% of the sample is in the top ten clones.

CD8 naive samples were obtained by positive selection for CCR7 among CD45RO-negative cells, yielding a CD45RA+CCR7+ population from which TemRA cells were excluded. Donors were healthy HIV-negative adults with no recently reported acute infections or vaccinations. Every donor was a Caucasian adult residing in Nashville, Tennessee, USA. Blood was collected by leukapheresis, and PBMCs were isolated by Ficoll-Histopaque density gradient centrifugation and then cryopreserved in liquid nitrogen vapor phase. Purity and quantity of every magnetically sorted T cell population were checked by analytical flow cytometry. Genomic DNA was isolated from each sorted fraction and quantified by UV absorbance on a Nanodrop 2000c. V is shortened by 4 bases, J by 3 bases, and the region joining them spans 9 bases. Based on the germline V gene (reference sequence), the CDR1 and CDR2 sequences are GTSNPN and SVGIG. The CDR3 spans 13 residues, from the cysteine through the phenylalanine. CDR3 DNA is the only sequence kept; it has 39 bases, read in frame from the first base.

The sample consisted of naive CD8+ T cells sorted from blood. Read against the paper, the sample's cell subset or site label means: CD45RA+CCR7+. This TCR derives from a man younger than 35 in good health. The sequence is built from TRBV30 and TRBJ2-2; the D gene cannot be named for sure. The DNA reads TGTGCCTGGACTGCTAAGTACACCGGGGAGCTGTTTTTT. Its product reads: CAWTAKYTGELFF. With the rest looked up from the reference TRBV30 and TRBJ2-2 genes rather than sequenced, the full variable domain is SQTIHQWPATLVQPVGSPLSLECTVEGTSNPNLYWYRQAAGRGLQLLFYSVGIGQISSEVPQNLSASRPQDRQFILSSKKLLLSDSGFYLCAWTAKYTGELFFGEGSRLTVL.